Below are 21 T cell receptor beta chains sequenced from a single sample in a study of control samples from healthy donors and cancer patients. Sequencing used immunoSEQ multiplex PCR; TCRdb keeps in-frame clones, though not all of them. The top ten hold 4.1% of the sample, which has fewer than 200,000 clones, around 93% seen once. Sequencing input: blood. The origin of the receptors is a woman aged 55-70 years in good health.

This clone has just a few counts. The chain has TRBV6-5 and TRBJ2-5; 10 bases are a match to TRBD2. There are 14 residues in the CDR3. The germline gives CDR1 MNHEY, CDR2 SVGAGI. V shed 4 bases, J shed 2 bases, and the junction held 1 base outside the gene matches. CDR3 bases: TGTGCCAGCAGTTCAGCGGGGGGGCAAGAGACCCAGTACTTC. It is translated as CASSSAGGQETQYF.

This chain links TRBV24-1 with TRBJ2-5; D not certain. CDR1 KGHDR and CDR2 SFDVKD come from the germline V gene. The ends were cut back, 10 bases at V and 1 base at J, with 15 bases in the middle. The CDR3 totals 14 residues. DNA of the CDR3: TGTGCCACTTCACCGGGTGGAGCCCAAGAGACCCAGTACTTC. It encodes CATSPGGAQETQYF.

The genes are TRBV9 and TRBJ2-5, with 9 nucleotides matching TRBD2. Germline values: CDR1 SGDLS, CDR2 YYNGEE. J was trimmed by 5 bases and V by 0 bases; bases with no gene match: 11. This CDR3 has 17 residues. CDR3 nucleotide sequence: TGTGCCAGCAGCGTAGGCCTGGCGGGGGGGCTTCGGGAGACCCAGTACTTC. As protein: CASSVGLAGGLRETQYF. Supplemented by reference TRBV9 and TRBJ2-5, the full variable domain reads DSGVTQTPKHLITATGQRVTLRCSPRSGDLSVYWYQQSLDQGLQFLIQYYNGEERAKGNILERFSAQQFPDLHSELNLSSLELGDSALYFCASSVGLAGGLRETQYFGPGTRLLVL.

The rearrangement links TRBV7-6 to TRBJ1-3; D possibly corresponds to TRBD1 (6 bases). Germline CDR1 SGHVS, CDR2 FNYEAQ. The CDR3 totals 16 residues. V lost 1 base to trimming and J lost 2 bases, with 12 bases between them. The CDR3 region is CASSLEVGGPGNTIYF. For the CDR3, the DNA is TGTGCCAGCAGCTTAGAGGTGGGGGGGCCTGGAAACACCATATATTTT.

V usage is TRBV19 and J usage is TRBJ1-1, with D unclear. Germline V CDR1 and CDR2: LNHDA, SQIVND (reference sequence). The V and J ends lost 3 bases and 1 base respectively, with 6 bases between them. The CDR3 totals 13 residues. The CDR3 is CASSILTNTEAFF. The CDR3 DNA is TGTGCCAGTAGTATCCTAACGAACACTGAAGCTTTCTTT.

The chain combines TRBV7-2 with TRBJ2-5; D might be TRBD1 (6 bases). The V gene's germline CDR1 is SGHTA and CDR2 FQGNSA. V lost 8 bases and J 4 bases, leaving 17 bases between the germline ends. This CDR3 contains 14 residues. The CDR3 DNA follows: TGTGCCAGCGCCCCAGGGGCAACAAGAGAGACCCAGTACTTC. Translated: CASAPGATRETQYF.

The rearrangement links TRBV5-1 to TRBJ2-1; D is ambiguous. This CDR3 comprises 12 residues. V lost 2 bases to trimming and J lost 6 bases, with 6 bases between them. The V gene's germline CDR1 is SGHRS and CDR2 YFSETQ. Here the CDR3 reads CASSFPSNEQFF. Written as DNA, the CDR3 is TGCGCCAGCAGCTTCCCTAGCAATGAGCAGTTCTTC.

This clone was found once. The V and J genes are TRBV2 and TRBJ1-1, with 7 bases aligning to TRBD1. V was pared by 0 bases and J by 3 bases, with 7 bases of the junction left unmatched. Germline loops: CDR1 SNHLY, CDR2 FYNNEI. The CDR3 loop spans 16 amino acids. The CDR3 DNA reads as TGTGCCAGCAGTGAAGCGGAGGGACAGATGGACACTGAAGCTTTCTTT. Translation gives CASSEAEGQMDTEAFF.

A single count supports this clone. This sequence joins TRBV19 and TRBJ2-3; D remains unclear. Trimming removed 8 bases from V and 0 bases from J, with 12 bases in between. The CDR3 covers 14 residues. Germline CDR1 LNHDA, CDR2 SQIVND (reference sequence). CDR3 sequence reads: CASSYGPSTDTQYF. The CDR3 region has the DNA TGTGCCAGTTCCTACGGGCCTAGCACAGATACGCAGTATTTT.

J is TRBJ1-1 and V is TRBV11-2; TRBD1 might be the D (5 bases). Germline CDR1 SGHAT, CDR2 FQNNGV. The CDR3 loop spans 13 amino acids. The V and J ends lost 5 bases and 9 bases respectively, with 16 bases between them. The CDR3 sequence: CASSQQVNIQAFF. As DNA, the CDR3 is TGTGCCAGCAGCCAACAGGTTAACATACAAGCTTTCTTT. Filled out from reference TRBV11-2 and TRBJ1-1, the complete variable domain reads EAGVAQSPRYKIIEKRQSVAFWCNPISGHATLYWYQQILGQGPKLLIQFQNNGVVDDSQLPKDRFSAERLKGVDSTLKIQPAKLEDSAVYLCASSQQVNIQAFFGQGTRLTVV.

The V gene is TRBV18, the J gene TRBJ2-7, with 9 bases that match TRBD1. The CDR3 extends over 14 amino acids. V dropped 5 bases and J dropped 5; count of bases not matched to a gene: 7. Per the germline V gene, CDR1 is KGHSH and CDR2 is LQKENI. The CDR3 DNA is TGTGCCAGCTCAAACGGGGACAGGGTCAACGAGCAGTACTTC. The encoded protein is CASSNGDRVNEQYF.

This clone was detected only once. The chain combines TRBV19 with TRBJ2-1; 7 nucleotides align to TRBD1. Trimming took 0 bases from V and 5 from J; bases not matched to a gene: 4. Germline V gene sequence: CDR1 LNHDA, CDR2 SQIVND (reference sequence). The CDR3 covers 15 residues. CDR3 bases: TGTGCCAGTAGTATAGATGGGACAGTCAACAATGAGCAGTTCTTC. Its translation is CASSIDGTVNNEQFF.

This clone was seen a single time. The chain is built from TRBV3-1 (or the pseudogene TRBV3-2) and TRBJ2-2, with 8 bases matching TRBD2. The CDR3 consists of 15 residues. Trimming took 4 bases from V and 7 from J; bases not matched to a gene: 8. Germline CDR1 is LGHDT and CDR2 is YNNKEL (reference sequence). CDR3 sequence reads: CASSPIAGGYGELFF. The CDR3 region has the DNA TGTGCCAGCAGCCCCATTGCGGGGGGATACGGGGAGCTGTTTTTT.

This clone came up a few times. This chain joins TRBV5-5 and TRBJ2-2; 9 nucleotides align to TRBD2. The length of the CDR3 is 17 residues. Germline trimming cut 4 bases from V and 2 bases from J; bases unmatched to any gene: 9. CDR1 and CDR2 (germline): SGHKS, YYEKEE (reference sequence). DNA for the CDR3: TGTGCCAGCAGCACACTAACTAGCGGGTATAACACCGGGGAGCTGTTTTTT. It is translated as CASSTLTSGYNTGELFF.

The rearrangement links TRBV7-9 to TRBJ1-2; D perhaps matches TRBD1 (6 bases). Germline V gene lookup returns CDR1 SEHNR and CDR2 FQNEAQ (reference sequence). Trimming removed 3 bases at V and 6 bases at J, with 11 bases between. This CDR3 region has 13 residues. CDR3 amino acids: CASSFRAGDGYTF. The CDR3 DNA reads TGTGCCAGCAGCTTTCGGGCAGGGGATGGCTACACCTTC.

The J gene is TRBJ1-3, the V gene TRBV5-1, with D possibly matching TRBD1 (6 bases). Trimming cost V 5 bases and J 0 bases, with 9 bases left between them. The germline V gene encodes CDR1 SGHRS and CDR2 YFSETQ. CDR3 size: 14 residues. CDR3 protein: CASRNRDSGNTIYF. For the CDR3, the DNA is TGCGCCAGCAGAAACAGGGACTCTGGAAACACCATATATTTT.

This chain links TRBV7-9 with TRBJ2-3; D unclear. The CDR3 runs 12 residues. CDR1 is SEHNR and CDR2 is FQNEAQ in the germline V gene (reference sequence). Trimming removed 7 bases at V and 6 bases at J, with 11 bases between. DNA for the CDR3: TGTGCCAGCACCCACCGCTGGGATACGCAGTATTTT. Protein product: CASTHRWDTQYF.

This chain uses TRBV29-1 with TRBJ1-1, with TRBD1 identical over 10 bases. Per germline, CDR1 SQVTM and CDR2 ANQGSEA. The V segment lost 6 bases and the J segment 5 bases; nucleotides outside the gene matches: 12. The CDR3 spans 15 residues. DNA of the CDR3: TGCAGCGTAGTTAATACCGGGACAGGGGTAACTGAAGCTTTCTTT. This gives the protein CSVVNTGTGVTEAFF.

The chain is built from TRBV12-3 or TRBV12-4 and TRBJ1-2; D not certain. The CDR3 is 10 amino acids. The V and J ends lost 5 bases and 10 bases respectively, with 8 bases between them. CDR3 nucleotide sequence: TGTGCCAGCAGTGTGACTGACTACACCTTC. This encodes CASSVTDYTF.

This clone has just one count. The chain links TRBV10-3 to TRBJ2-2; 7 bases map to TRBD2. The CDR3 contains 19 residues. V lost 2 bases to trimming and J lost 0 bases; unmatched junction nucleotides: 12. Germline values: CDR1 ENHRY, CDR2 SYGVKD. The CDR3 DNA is TGTGCCATCAGTGAGAGGGGTTGGGAGGGAGACACGAACACCGGGGAGCTGTTTTTT. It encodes CAISERGWEGDTNTGELFF.

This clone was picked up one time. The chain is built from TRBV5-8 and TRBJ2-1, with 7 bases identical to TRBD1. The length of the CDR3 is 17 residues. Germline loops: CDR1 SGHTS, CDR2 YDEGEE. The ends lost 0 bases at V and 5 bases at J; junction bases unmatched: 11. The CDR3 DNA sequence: TGTGCCAGCAGCTTGGCCAGGGGGACCAACACAAACAATGAGCAGTTCTTC. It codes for CASSLARGTNTNNEQFF.